These 9 T cell receptor beta chains originate from one sample sequenced in a study of blood T cell repertoires in COVID-19. Clones were sequenced by immunoSEQ multiplex PCR, and TCRdb holds only the in-frame ones, with some missing. The table has roughly 200,000 clones, 80% to 90% seen once. Input material: peripheral blood. The receptors shown here come from a man aged 55 to 70 with acute or convalescent COVID-19.

This clone was recorded a few times. This sample includes further DNA sequences coding for the same CDR3. V gene TRBV18 combines with J gene TRBJ1-5, with D uncertain. The germline V and J ends were trimmed by 2 bases and 0 bases, with 8 bases remaining between them. Germline V gene data show CDR1 as KGHSH and CDR2 as LQKENI. The CDR3 contains 15 residues. The DNA for the CDR3 is TGTGCCAGCTCACCAAGCTCCGGTAGCAATCAGCCCCAGCATTTT. Its translation: CASSPSSGSNQPQHF.

The chain couples TRBV7-3 to TRBJ2-1; TRBD2 might be the D (5 bases). With 4 bases removed from V and 0 bases from J, the gap between germline ends came to 10 bases. The germline CDR1 and CDR2 sequences are SGHTA and FQGTGA. The CDR3 length is 15 residues. The CDR3, as DNA: TGTGCCAGCAGCTGGAGCGGAGACTCCTACAATGAGCAGTTCTTC. Its protein is CASSWSGDSYNEQFF.

The chain employs TRBV9 and TRBJ2-1; 9 bases match TRBD2. The germline V gene encodes CDR1 SGDLS and CDR2 YYNGEE. This CDR3 is built from 16 residues. Trimming cost V 1 base and J 9 bases; bases outside gene matches: 11. In DNA form, the CDR3 reads TGTGCCAGCAGCGTAACACCGGGACTAGCCACCGGTGAGCAGTTCTTC. Its translation is CASSVTPGLATGEQFF.

In DNA form, the CDR3 reads TGTGCCAGCAGAAGGGACAGGGATACCTACAATGAGCAGTTCTTC. Its protein is CASRRDRDTYNEQFF. The V call is TRBV6-5, the J call TRBJ2-1, with 9 bases fitting TRBD1. Germline V lookup: CDR1 MNHEY, CDR2 SVGAGI. The CDR3 runs 15 residues. Trimming removed 6 bases from V and 2 bases from J; junction bases left unmatched: 5.

The genes are TRBV7-9 and TRBJ2-1; 13 bases map to TRBD2. V gave up 5 bases and J gave up 3 bases; unmatched junction bases: 4. The CDR3 has 16 residues. Germline V gives CDR1 SEHNR, CDR2 FQNEAQ (reference sequence). DNA for the CDR3: TGTGCCAGCAGCCGAGGGACTAGCGGGAACTACAATGAGCAGTTCTTC. Protein: CASSRGTSGNYNEQFF.

Worth noting for this clone: Other DNA sequences in the same sample also yield this CDR3. The J gene is TRBJ2-7, the V gene TRBV5-1; possible D gene TRBD1, 5 bases. V lost 4 bases and J 0 bases, leaving 5 bases between the germline ends. Germline V gene sequence: CDR1 SGHRS, CDR2 YFSETQ. CDR3 length: 12 residues. The CDR3 is CASSQGSYEQYF. Written as DNA, the CDR3 is TGCGCCAGCAGCCAGGGCTCCTACGAGCAGTACTTC.

This chain joins TRBV5-1 and TRBJ1-1, with 9 bases aligning to TRBD1. Germline trimming cut 8 bases from V and 2 bases from J; bases unmatched to any gene: 7. From germline, CDR1 is SGHRS and CDR2 YFSETQ. The CDR3 sequence is 14 residues long. CDR3 loop: CARWDREGNTEAFF. The CDR3 nucleotides are TGCGCCAGGTGGGACAGGGAGGGCAACACTGAAGCTTTCTTT. Full variable domain (outside the CDR3, taken from reference TRBV5-1 and TRBJ1-1): KAGVTQTPRYLIKTRGQQVTLSCSPISGHRSVSWYQQTPGQGLQFLFEYFSETQRNKGNFPGRFSGRQFSNSRSEMNVSTLELGDSALYLCARWDREGNTEAFFGQGTRLTVV.

This clone occurred a few times. The V call is TRBV6-6, the J call TRBJ2-7; TRBD2 might be the D (5 bases). V lost 6 bases and J lost 6, with 18 bases in between. Germline CDR1 MNHNY, CDR2 SVGAGI (reference sequence). The CDR3 consists of 14 residues. The CDR3 DNA is TGTGCCAGCAGCCTCGGGCCCGAGAGGGCCGAGCAGTACTTC. Protein sequence: CASSLGPERAEQYF.

V gene TRBV6-5 combines with J gene TRBJ2-2; 10 bases are shared with TRBD2. CDR3 length equals 14 residues. Losses at the gene ends were 7 bases for V and 4 bases for J; bases not matched to a gene: 3. CDR1 and CDR2 (germline): MNHEY, SVGAGI. The CDR3 is CASKTSGTTGELFF. The CDR3 DNA sequence: TGTGCCAGCAAAACTAGCGGGACCACCGGGGAGCTGTTTTTT.